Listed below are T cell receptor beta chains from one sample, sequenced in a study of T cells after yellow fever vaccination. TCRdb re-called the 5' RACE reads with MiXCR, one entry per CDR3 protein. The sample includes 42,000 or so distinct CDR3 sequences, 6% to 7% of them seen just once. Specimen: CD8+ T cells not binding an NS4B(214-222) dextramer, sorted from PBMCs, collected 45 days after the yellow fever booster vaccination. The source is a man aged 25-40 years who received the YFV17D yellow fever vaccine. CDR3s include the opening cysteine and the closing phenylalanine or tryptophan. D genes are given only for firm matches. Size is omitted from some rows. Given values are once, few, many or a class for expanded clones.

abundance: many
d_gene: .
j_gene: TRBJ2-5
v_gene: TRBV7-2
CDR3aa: CASSQGLGAGETQYF
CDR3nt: TGTGCCAGCAGCCAAGGATTGGGGGCTGGGGAGACCCAGTACTTC

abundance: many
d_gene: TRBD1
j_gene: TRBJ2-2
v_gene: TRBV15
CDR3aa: CATSTRTGLGTGELFF
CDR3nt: TGTGCCACCAGCACGCGGACAGGCCTTGGCACCGGGGAGCTGTTTTTT

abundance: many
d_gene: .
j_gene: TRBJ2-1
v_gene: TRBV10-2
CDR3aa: CASSQFDGTYNEQFF
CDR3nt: TGCGCCAGCAGCCAATTCGACGGAACCTACAATGAGCAGTTCTTC

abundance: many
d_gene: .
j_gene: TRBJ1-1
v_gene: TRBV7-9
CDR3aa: CSLRGGVKANTEAFF
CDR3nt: TGTTCCCTCCGGGGCGGGGTTAAGGCGAACACTGAAGCTTTCTTT

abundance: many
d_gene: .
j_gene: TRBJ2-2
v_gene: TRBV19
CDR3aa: CASSTPPLGWELFF
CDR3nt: TGTGCCAGTAGTACCCCCCCCCTGGGGTGGGAGCTGTTTTTT

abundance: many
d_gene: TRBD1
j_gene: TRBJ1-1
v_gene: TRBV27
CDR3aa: CASRPGQGNTEAFF
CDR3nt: TGTGCCAGCAGGCCGGGACAGGGGAACACTGAAGCTTTCTTT

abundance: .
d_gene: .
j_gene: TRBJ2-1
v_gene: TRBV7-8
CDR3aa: CASEWGGGYNEQFF
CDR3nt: TGTGCCAGCGAATGGGGAGGAGGCTACAATGAGCAGTTCTTC

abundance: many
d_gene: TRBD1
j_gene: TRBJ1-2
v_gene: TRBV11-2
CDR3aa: CASSLDPRGQTHGYTF
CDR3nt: TGTGCCAGCAGCTTAGATCCAAGGGGGCAGACCCATGGCTACACCTTC

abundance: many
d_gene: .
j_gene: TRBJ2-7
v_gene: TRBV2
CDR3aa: CASSDSDVVGNEQYF
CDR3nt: TGTGCCAGCAGCGATTCAGATGTTGTGGGAAACGAGCAGTACTTC

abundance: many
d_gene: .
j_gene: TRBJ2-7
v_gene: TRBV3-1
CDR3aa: CASSPQVGAYEQYF
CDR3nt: TGTGCCAGCAGCCCCCAGGTCGGGGCCTACGAGCAGTACTTC

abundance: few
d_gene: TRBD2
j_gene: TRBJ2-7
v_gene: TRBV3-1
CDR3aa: CASSQGGRAYEQYF
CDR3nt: TGTGCCAGCAGCCAAGGCGGGAGGGCTTACGAGCAGTACTTC

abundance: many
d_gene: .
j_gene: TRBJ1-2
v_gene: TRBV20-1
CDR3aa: CSARDTGNYGYTF
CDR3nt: TGCAGTGCTAGAGACACGGGAAACTATGGCTACACCTTC

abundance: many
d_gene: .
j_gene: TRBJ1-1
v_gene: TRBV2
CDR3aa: CASSAGPNTEAFF
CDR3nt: TGTGCCAGCAGTGCCGGACCGAACACTGAAGCTTTCTTT

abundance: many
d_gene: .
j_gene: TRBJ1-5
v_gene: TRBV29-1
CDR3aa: CSVDPYRSFGQPQHF
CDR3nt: TGCAGCGTTGACCCGTACAGGAGTTTTGGTCAGCCCCAGCATTTT

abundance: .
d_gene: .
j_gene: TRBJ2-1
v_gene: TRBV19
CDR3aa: CASSIGLTGDEQFF
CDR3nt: TGTGCCAGTAGTATAGGATTGACCGGAGATGAGCAGTTCTTC

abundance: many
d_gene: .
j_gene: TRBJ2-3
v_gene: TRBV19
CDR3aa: CASSMSDTQYF
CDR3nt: TGTGCCAGTAGTATGAGTGATACGCAGTATTTT

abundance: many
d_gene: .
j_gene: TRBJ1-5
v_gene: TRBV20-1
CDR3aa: CSASTGDSNQPQHF
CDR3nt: TGCAGTGCTTCGACGGGAGATAGCAATCAGCCCCAGCATTTT

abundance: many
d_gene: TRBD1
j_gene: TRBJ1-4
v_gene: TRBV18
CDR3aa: CASSPPATGVEKLFF
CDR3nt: TGTGCCAGCTCACCACCTGCGACAGGGGTCGAAAAACTGTTTTTT

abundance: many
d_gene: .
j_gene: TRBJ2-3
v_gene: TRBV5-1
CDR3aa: CASSKFYRDDTDTQYF
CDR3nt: TGCGCCAGCAGCAAATTCTACAGGGATGACACAGATACGCAGTATTTT

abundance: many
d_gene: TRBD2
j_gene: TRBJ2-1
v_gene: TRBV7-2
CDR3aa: CASSPIAGWDNEQFF
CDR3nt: TGTGCCAGCAGCCCTATAGCGGGGTGGGACAATGAGCAGTTCTTC

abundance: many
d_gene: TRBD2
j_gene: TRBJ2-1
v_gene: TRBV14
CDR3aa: CASSYLAGPGQEQFF
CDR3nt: TGTGCCAGCAGCTACTTAGCGGGCCCGGGTCAGGAGCAGTTCTTC